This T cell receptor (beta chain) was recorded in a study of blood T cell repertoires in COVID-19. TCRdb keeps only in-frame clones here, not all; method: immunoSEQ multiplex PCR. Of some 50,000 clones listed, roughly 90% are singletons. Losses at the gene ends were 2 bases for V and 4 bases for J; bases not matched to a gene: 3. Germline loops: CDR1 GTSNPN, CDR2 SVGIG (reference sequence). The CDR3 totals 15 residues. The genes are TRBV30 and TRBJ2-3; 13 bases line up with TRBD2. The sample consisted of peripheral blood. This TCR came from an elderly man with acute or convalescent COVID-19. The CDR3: CAWSSLAGGADTQYF. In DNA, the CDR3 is TGTGCCTGGAGTTCACTAGCGGGGGGGGCAGATACGCAGTATTTT.